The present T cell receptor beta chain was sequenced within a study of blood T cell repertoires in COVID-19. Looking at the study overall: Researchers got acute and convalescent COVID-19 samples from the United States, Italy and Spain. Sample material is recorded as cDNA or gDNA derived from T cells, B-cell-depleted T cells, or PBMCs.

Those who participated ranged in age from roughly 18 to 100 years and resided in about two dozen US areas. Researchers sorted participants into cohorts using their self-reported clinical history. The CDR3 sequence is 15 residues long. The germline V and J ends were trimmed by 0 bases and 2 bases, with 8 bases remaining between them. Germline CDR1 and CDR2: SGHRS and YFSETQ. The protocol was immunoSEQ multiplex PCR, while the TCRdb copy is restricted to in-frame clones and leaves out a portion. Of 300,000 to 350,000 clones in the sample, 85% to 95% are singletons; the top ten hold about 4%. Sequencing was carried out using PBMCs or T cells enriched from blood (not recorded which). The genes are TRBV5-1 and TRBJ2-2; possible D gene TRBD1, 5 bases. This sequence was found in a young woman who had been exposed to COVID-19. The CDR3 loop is CASSLGQGNTGELFF. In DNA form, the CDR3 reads TGCGCCAGCAGCTTGGGGCAGGGCAACACCGGGGAGCTGTTTTTT.